This T cell receptor beta chain was obtained from a study of metastatic and nonmetastatic thyroid tumors. Findings of the study overall: TCR beta diversity was reportedly significantly higher in malignant thyroid tumors than benign nodules, in blood and tumor.

This clone was picked up many times. Its specificity is unknown. No patient had received any treatment before thyroid surgery. As originally analysed: To classify distant metastasis in papillary thyroid cancer, a model was built from CDR3 differences across clinicopathological groups. TCRdb re-called the PCR reads with MiXCR. The V and J calls were not made by the authors but by TCRdb's processing. The table lists about 25,000 clones, about 12% of them singletons. Sequencing was carried out using blood. This sequence was found in a female donor with papillary thyroid cancer or a benign thyroid nodule (not recorded which). Some clones in this sample may be carry-over from other donors' samples.

This chain's CDR3 is CSVRTDNYGYTF. CDR3 in DNA: TGCAGCGTGAGGACAGACAACTATGGCTACACCTTC. The V and J genes are TRBV29-1 and TRBJ1-2; perhaps TRBD1 as D (6 bases). The CDR3 spans 12 residues. Germline V lookup: CDR1 SQVTM, CDR2 ANQGSEA. Trimming took off 6 bases at V and 2 bases at J, with 10 bases between the two ends. The full variable domain, its missing parts supplied by reference TRBV29-1 and TRBJ1-2, is SAVISQKPSRDICQRGTSLTIQCQVDSQVTMMFWYRQQPGQSLTLIATANQGSEATYESGFVIDKFPISRPNLTFSTLTVSNMSPEDSSIYLCSVRTDNYGYTFGSGTRLTVV.